A selection of T cell receptor beta chains follows, all from one sample in a study of CD8+CD57+ T cells in acquired aplastic anemia. TCRdb used MiXCR to reprocess the reads, holding one entry per CDR3 protein. The data hold some 280,000 distinct CDR3 sequences, with 45% to 65% observed a single time. Sequencing input: sorted CD4+, CD8+, or CD8+CD57+ T cells (not recorded which) from PBMCs. Receptors originate from a human donor with severe aplastic anemia or a healthy control (not recorded which). Both conserved end residues are part of each CDR3.

TRBJ1-2 TRBV7-2 CASSIDRGGYTF
TRBJ2-1 TRBV2 CASSEMGTYNEQFF
TRBJ2-2 TRBV7-2 CASSLRLAGATGELFF
TRBJ1-2 TRBV2 CASSGLAGDGYTF
TRBJ1-2 TRBV5-8 CASSLGESRGQGGYTF
TRBJ2-3 TRBV11-3 CASSLDRHTDTQYF
TRBJ1-2 TRBV24-1 CATSDPRGFDGYTF
TRBJ1-1 TRBV19 CASSMMGRQNTEAFF
TRBJ1-5 TRBV7-2 CASSHRARGEPQHF
TRBJ2-5 TRBV20-1 CSARSDEETQYF
TRBJ2-1 TRBV5-1 CASSLLGYSQDEQFF
TRBJ1-6 TRBV29-1 CSTPRASIYSPLHF
TRBJ2-5 TRBV24-1 CATSDQATTQYF
TRBJ1-1 TRBV6-5 CASRVVAGSTEAFF
TRBJ1-4 TRBV7-9 CASSWGTGKKLFF
TRBJ1-2 TRBV24-1 CATSSTGTGYGYTF
TRBJ2-7 TRBV7-9 CASSLAGRDYEQYF
TRBJ1-1 TRBV10-3 CAISLQGADTEAFF
TRBJ2-2 TRBV20-1 CSAGDVQGELFF
TRBJ2-7 TRBV7-3 CASSSGSGKQYF
TRBJ2-7 TRBV5-4 CASSALDNSYEQYF
TRBJ2-3 TRBV7-3 CASSLDREPTQYF
TRBJ2-5 TRBV6-5 CATDRVSQETQYF
TRBJ1-1 TRBV20-1 CSARRDTRNTEAFF